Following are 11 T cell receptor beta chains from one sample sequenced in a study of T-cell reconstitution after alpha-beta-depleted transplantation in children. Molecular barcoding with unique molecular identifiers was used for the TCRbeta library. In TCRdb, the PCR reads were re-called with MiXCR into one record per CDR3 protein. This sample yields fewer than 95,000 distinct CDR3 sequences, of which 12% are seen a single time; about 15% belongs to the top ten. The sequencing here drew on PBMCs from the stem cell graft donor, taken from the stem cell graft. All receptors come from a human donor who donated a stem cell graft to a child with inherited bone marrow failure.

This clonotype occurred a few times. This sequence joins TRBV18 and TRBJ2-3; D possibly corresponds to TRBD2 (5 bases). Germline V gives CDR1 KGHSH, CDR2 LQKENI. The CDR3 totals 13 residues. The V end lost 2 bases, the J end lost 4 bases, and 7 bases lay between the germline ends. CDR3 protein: CASSPEGPDTQYF. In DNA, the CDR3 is TGTGCCAGCTCACCAGAGGGCCCAGATACGCAGTATTTT.

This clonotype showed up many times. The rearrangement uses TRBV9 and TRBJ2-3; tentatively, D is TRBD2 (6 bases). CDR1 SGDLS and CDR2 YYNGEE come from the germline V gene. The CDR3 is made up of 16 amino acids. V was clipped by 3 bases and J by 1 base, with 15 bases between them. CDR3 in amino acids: CASSGVAGGGTDTQYF. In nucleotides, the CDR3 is TGTGCCAGCAGCGGGGTAGCAGGAGGGGGCACAGATACGCAGTATTTT.

The DNA of the CDR3 is TGCAGTGCTTCCCCGGGACAGGGTTACGGCTACACCTTC. This gives the protein CSASPGQGYGYTF. V usage is TRBV20-1 and J usage is TRBJ1-2, with TRBD1 matching over 9 bases. CDR1 DFQATT and CDR2 SNEGSKA come from the germline V gene (reference sequence). The CDR3 length is 13 residues. J lost 8 bases, V lost 5 bases, and 9 bases had no gene match.

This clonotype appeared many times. This chain's CDR3 is CASSFMGQGAEQYF. CDR3 coding DNA: TGTGCCAGCAGCTTTATGGGACAGGGGGCCGAGCAGTACTTC. The chain combines TRBV7-3 with TRBJ2-7; 12 nucleotides match TRBD1. The CDR3 runs to 14 residues. The V and J ends lost 3 bases and 6 bases, in that order; junction bases with no gene match: 3. CDR1 and CDR2 (germline): SGHTA, FQGTGA. Variable domain in full (rest from reference TRBV7-3 and TRBJ2-7): GAGVSQTPSNKVTEKGKYVELRCDPISGHTALYWYRQSLGQGPEFLIYFQGTGAADDSGLPNDRFFAVRPEGSVSTLKIQRTERGDSAVYLCASSFMGQGAEQYFGPGTRLTVT.

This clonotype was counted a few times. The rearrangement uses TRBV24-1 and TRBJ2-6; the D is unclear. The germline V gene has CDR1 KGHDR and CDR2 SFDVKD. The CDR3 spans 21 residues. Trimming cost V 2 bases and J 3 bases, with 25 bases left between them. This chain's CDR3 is CATSDSPRGRPEVVGANVLTF. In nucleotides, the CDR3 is TGTGCCACCAGTGATTCCCCCCGAGGCAGACCCGAAGTAGTTGGGGCCAACGTCCTGACTTTC.

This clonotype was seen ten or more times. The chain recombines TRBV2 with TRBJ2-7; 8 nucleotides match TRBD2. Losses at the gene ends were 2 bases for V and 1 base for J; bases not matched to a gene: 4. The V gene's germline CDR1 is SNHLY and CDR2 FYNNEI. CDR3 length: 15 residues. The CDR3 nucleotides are TGTGCCAGCAGTGAAACCGGCGGGGGGTCCTACGAGCAGTACTTC. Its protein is CASSETGGGSYEQYF.

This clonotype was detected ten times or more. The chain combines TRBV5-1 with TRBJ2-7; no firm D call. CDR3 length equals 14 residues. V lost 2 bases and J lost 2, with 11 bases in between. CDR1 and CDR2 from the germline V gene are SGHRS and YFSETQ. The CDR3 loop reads CASSFRQDPYEQYF. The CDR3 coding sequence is TGCGCCAGCAGCTTCCGGCAGGATCCCTACGAGCAGTACTTC. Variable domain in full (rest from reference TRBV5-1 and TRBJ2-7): KAGVTQTPRYLIKTRGQQVTLSCSPISGHRSVSWYQQTPGQGLQFLFEYFSETQRNKGNFPGRFSGRQFSNSRSEMNVSTLELGDSALYLCASSFRQDPYEQYFGPGTRLTVT.

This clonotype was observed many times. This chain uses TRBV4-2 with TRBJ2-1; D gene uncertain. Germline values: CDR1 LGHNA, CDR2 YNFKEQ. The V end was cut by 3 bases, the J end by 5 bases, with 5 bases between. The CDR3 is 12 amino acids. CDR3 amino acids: CASSHWDNEQFF. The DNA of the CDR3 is TGTGCCAGCAGCCACTGGGACAATGAGCAGTTCTTC.

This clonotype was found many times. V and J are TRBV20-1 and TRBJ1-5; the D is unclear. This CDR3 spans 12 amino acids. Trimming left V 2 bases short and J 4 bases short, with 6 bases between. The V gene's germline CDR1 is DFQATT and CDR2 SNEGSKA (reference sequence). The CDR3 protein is CSARIGNQPQHF. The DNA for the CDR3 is TGCAGTGCTAGAATAGGAAATCAGCCCCAGCATTTT.

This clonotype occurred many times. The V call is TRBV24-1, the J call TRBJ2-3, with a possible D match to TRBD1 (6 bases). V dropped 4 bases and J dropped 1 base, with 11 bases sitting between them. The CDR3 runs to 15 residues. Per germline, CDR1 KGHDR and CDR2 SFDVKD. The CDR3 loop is CATSDPTGGTDTQYF. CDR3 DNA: TGTGCCACCAGTGACCCGACAGGCGGCACAGATACGCAGTATTTT.

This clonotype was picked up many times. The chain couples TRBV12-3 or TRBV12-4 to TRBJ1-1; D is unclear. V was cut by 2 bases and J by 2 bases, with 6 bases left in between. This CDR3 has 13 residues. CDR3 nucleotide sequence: TGTGCCAGCAGTTTATGGAGTAACACTGAAGCTTTCTTT. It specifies CASSLWSNTEAFF.